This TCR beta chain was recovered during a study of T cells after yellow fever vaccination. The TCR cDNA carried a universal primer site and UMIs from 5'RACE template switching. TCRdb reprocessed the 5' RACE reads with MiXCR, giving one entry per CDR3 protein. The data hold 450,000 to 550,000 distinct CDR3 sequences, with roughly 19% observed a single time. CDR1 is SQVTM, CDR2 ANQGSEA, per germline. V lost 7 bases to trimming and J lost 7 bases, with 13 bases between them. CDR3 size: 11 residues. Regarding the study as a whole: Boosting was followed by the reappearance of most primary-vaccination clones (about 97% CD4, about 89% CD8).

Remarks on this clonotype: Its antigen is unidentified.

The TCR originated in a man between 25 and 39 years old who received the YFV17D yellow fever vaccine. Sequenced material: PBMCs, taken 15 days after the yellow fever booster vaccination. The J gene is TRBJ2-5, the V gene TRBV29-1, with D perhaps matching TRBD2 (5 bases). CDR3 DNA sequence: TGCAGCGCCAACCCAGGAGGGACCCAGTACTTC. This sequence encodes CSANPGGTQYF. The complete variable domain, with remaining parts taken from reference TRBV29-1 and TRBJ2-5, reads SAVISQKPSRDICQRGTSLTIQCQVDSQVTMMFWYRQQPGQSLTLIATANQGSEATYESGFVIDKFPISRPNLTFSTLTVSNMSPEDSSIYLCSANPGGTQYFGPGTRLLVL.